Listed below are T cell receptor beta chains from one sample, sequenced in a study of control samples from healthy donors and cancer patients. Generated by immunoSEQ multiplex PCR, the TCRdb table keeps only in-frame clones and is missing some. The sample comprises approximately 110,000 clones, just over 90% of which are singletons, and around 7.6% rests with the top ten. The sample consisted of blood. Every receptor here comes from a woman aged 18-30 years in good health. Both conserved end residues are part of each CDR3. Fields, in order: clone size, V gene, D gene, J gene, CDR3 protein, CDR3 DNA. The D gene is left open where the match is weak. A row's size may be missing; if present it is once, few, many or a size class.

clone_size: NA
v_call: TRBV7-2
d_call: NA
j_call: TRBJ1-5
cdr3_aa: CASSAEQGPYSNQPQHF
cdr3_nt: TGTGCCAGCAGCGCAGAACAGGGTCCCTATAGCAATCAGCCCCAGCATTTT

clone_size: NA
v_call: TRBV2
d_call: NA
j_call: TRBJ2-5
cdr3_aa: CASRASRQETQYF
cdr3_nt: TGTGCCAGCAGGGCTAGCAGACAAGAGACCCAGTACTTC

clone_size: once
v_call: TRBV30
d_call: NA
j_call: TRBJ2-2
cdr3_aa: CAWGPNTGELFF
cdr3_nt: TGTGCCTGGGGACCTAACACCGGGGAGCTGTTTTTT

clone_size: NA
v_call: TRBV5-6
d_call: NA
j_call: TRBJ1-1
cdr3_aa: CASSLGPSTEAFF
cdr3_nt: TGTGCCAGCAGCTTGGGGCCCAGCACTGAAGCTTTCTTT

clone_size: NA
v_call: TRBV7-3
d_call: TRBD2
j_call: TRBJ2-3
cdr3_aa: CASSSSLAGHTDTQYF
cdr3_nt: TGTGCCAGCAGCTCCAGTCTAGCGGGGCACACAGATACGCAGTATTTT

clone_size: NA
v_call: TRBV24-1
d_call: TRBD1
j_call: TRBJ2-2
cdr3_aa: CATSGGQGFTGELFF
cdr3_nt: TGTGCCACCAGTGGTGGACAGGGGTTTACCGGGGAGCTGTTTTTT

clone_size: NA
v_call: TRBV11-2
d_call: NA
j_call: TRBJ1-2
cdr3_aa: CASSLVRRGGYTF
cdr3_nt: TGTGCCAGCAGCTTAGTTCGGAGGGGTGGCTACACCTTC

clone_size: NA
v_call: TRBV5-1
d_call: NA
j_call: TRBJ1-2
cdr3_aa: CASSSSGVGYTF
cdr3_nt: TGCGCCAGCAGCTCGTCTGGAGTTGGCTACACCTTC

clone_size: once
v_call: TRBV7-6
d_call: NA
j_call: TRBJ2-1
cdr3_aa: CASSFREPHNEQFF
cdr3_nt: TGTGCCAGCAGCTTCAGGGAGCCGCACAATGAGCAGTTCTTC

clone_size: NA
v_call: TRBV5-1
d_call: NA
j_call: TRBJ2-1
cdr3_aa: CASSFIGVGSYNEQFF
cdr3_nt: TGCGCCAGCAGCTTTATCGGTGTCGGCTCCTACAATGAGCAGTTCTTC

clone_size: NA
v_call: TRBV28
d_call: TRBD1
j_call: TRBJ1-2
cdr3_aa: CASSGGQSERANYGYTF
cdr3_nt: TGTGCCAGCAGTGGGGGACAGTCGGAACGAGCTAACTATGGCTACACCTTC

clone_size: NA
v_call: TRBV23-1
d_call: NA
j_call: TRBJ1-1
cdr3_aa: CASSQSWHGTEAFF
cdr3_nt: TGCGCCAGCAGTCAATCGTGGCACGGCACTGAAGCTTTCTTT

clone_size: NA
v_call: TRBV7-2
d_call: NA
j_call: TRBJ1-1
cdr3_aa: CASTLGGGRVSSEAFF
cdr3_nt: TGTGCCAGCACCCTCGGCGGGGGTCGAGTGAGTTCGGAAGCTTTCTTT

clone_size: NA
v_call: TRBV15
d_call: NA
j_call: TRBJ1-1
cdr3_aa: CATRSYRVVEAFF
cdr3_nt: TGTGCCACCAGATCCTACAGGGTAGTTGAAGCTTTCTTT

clone_size: NA
v_call: TRBV25-1
d_call: NA
j_call: TRBJ2-3
cdr3_aa: CASSECGGGPDTQYF
cdr3_nt: TGTGCCAGCAGTGAATGTGGGGGGGGCCCCGATACGCAGTATTTT

clone_size: NA
v_call: TRBV7-2
d_call: TRBD2
j_call: TRBJ2-7
cdr3_aa: CASSYKTSGSYSYEQYF
cdr3_nt: TGTGCCAGCAGCTACAAGACTAGCGGGAGTTACTCCTACGAGCAGTACTTC

clone_size: NA
v_call: TRBV4-1
d_call: TRBD2
j_call: TRBJ2-1
cdr3_aa: CASSHPGLAGNNEQFF
cdr3_nt: TGCGCCAGCAGCCACCCAGGACTAGCGGGGAACAATGAGCAGTTCTTC

clone_size: NA
v_call: TRBV30
d_call: NA
j_call: TRBJ2-5
cdr3_aa: CAWSVWSQETQYF
cdr3_nt: TGTGCCTGGAGTGTATGGAGCCAAGAGACCCAGTACTTC

clone_size: NA
v_call: TRBV3-1/TRBV3-2
d_call: NA
j_call: TRBJ2-4
cdr3_aa: CASRRSGGPLAKNIQYF
cdr3_nt: TGTGCCAGCAGGCGGTCTGGGGGCCCACTAGCCAAAAACATTCAGTACTTC

clone_size: NA
v_call: TRBV4-2
d_call: NA
j_call: TRBJ1-4
cdr3_aa: CASSQDYSFNEKLFF
cdr3_nt: TGTGCCAGCAGCCAAGATTACTCATTTAATGAAAAACTGTTTTTT

clone_size: once
v_call: TRBV5-6
d_call: NA
j_call: TRBJ2-1
cdr3_aa: CASSLRPTEQFF
cdr3_nt: TGTGCCAGCAGCTTGAGACCAACTGAGCAGTTCTTC

clone_size: NA
v_call: TRBV19
d_call: NA
j_call: TRBJ1-1
cdr3_aa: CASSWLGSGNTEAFF
cdr3_nt: TGTGCCAGTTCGTGGTTGGGGAGTGGGAACACTGAAGCTTTCTTT

clone_size: NA
v_call: TRBV6-6
d_call: NA
j_call: TRBJ2-7
cdr3_aa: CASSYGDEQYF
cdr3_nt: TGTGCCAGCAGTTATGGTGACGAGCAGTACTTC

clone_size: NA
v_call: TRBV19
d_call: TRBD2
j_call: TRBJ2-3
cdr3_aa: CASSGRADTQYF
cdr3_nt: TGTGCCAGTAGCGGGAGGGCGGATACGCAGTATTTT

clone_size: once
v_call: TRBV6-2/TRBV6-3
d_call: NA
j_call: TRBJ2-7
cdr3_aa: CASSYSIGLDYEQYF
cdr3_nt: TGTGCCAGCAGTTACTCGATAGGGCTGGACTACGAGCAGTACTTC

clone_size: NA
v_call: TRBV28
d_call: NA
j_call: TRBJ1-5
cdr3_aa: CASTPQNQPQHF
cdr3_nt: TGTGCCAGCACCCCGCAGAATCAGCCCCAGCATTTT